The 29 T cell receptor beta chains below were found in one sample sequenced in a study of T cells in Graves' hyperthyroidism and ophthalmopathy. RNA transcripts yielded amplified TCR beta CDR3 regions. The TCR CDR3 first-round RT-PCR relied on the HTBI primer set. TCRdb passed the multiplex PCR reads through MiXCR, listing each CDR3 protein once. The table shows about 290,000 distinct CDR3 sequences, with 13% occurring only once. Sequenced: blood. These TCRs come from a woman aged 25-40 years with Graves' hyperthyroidism that later progressed to Graves' ophthalmopathy.

This clonotype occurred many times. V usage is TRBV28 and J usage is TRBJ1-1, with D perhaps matching TRBD1 (6 bases). Germline assignment: CDR1 MDHEN and CDR2 SYDVKM. This CDR3 region has 14 residues. The V gene lost 7 bases and the J gene lost 0 bases, with 12 bases spanning the gap. CDR3 sequence: CASTEGDMNTEAFF. Written as DNA, the CDR3 is TGTGCCAGCACGGAGGGGGACATGAACACTGAAGCTTTCTTT.

This clonotype was picked up many times. V and J are TRBV6-2 or TRBV6-3 and TRBJ2-7, with 13 bases matching TRBD2. CDR3 size: 17 residues. Germline CDR1 and CDR2: MNHEY and SVGEGT. With 4 bases clipped from V and 1 base from J, the junction kept 7 bases outside the gene matches. CDR3 DNA: TGTGCCAGCAGTTGGACTAGCGGGAGCCCCGGGTCCTACGAGCAGTACTTC. This codes for CASSWTSGSPGSYEQYF.

At least ten counts were recorded for this clonotype. The chain uses TRBV20-1 and TRBJ2-7, with a weak D call TRBD2 (6 bases). The CDR3 spans 13 residues. CDR1 is DFQATT, CDR2 SNEGSKA, per germline (reference sequence). V was cut by 5 bases and J by 5 bases, with 16 bases left in between. CDR3 nucleotides: TGCAGTGCTCCTTGGGGAGGACTGCACGAGCAGTACTTC. This encodes CSAPWGGLHEQYF.

In this sample, this clonotype turned up many times. The genes are TRBV7-2 and TRBJ2-2; unclear D gene. Trimming removed 4 bases at V and 4 bases at J, with 10 bases between. The CDR3 covers 14 residues. Germline CDR1 and CDR2: SGHTA and FQGNSA. DNA for the CDR3: TGTGCCAGCAGCTCGGGTTCAATCACCGGGGAGCTGTTTTTT. This encodes CASSSGSITGELFF.

This clonotype has a count of ten or more. The chain has TRBV28 and TRBJ2-1, with unresolved D. Germline V lookup: CDR1 MDHEN, CDR2 SYDVKM. V lost 6 bases to trimming and J lost 3 bases, with 18 bases between them. This CDR3 is 16 amino acids long. For the CDR3, the DNA is TGTGCCAGCAGCCCTACGTTCAGGCCTCACTACAATGAGCAGTTCTTC. Encoded protein: CASSPTFRPHYNEQFF.

This chain joins TRBV7-9 and TRBJ2-3; D perhaps matches TRBD1 (5 bases). The CDR3 sequence is 16 residues long. The germline gives CDR1 SEHNR, CDR2 FQNEAQ (reference sequence). The germline V and J ends were trimmed by 7 bases and 0 bases, with 17 bases remaining between them. CDR3 nucleotides: TGTGCCAGCACCGAACGACAGATTTCTAGCACAGATACGCAGTATTTT. Amino acid sequence: CASTERQISSTDTQYF. Filled out from reference TRBV7-9 and TRBJ2-3, the complete variable domain reads DTGVSQNPRHKITKRGQNVTFRCDPISEHNRLYWYRQTLGQGPEFLTYFQNEAQLEKSRLLSDRFSAERPKGSFSTLEIQRTEQGDSAMYLCASTERQISSTDTQYFGPGTRLTVL.

This clonotype has only a few counts. The chain links TRBV19 to TRBJ2-1; TRBD1 agrees at 7 bases. The CDR3 runs 13 residues. J lost 7 bases, V lost 7 bases, and 7 bases had no gene match. Germline V CDR1 and CDR2: LNHDA, SQIVND (reference sequence). The CDR3 loop is CASIDRDRNEQFF. CDR3 sequence (DNA): TGTGCCAGTATTGACAGGGATCGGAATGAGCAGTTCTTC. Supplemented by reference TRBV19 and TRBJ2-1, the full variable domain reads DGGITQSPKYLFRKEGQNVTLSCEQNLNHDAMYWYRQDPGQGLRLIYYSQIVNDFQKGDIAEGYSVSREKKESFPLTVTSAQKNPTAFYLCASIDRDRNEQFFGPGTRLTVL.

This clonotype was found many times. V usage is TRBV7-2 and J usage is TRBJ2-3; D perhaps matches TRBD2 (5 bases). V was shortened by 6 bases and J by 2 bases, with 15 bases between the two germline ends. This CDR3 is 15 amino acids long. Germline V gene data show CDR1 as SGHTA and CDR2 as FQGNSA. CDR3 sequence (DNA): TGTGCCAGCAGTCCCTCCGGACTCCACACAGATACGCAGTATTTT. Translated, it gives CASSPSGLHTDTQYF.

This clonotype was counted at least ten times. V and J are TRBV13 and TRBJ2-1; 7 bases line up with TRBD2. CDR3 size: 15 residues. Looked up from germline, CDR1 is PRHDT and CDR2 is FYEKMQ (reference sequence). Trimming removed 1 base from V and 2 bases from J; junction bases left unmatched: 2. CDR3 sequence reads: CASSLVAGAYNEQFF. CDR3 DNA: TGTGCCAGCAGCTTAGTGGCGGGAGCCTACAATGAGCAGTTCTTC.

V is TRBV5-5 and J is TRBJ2-5; no definite D call. The CDR3 covers 12 residues. Germline CDR1 is SGHKS and CDR2 is YYEKEE (reference sequence). Trimming removed 6 bases from V and 5 bases from J, with 11 bases in between. The CDR3 sequence: CASKDARETQYF. The CDR3 DNA reads TGTGCCAGCAAGGACGCTCGGGAGACCCAGTACTTC.

This clonotype was detected ten times or more. This rearrangement joins TRBV6-1 to TRBJ1-2; TRBD1 matches at 7 bases. This CDR3 spans 13 amino acids. With V trimmed by 5 bases and J by 4 bases, 4 bases remained unmatched. CDR1 is MNHNS, CDR2 SASEGT, per germline. In DNA, the CDR3 is TGTGCCAGCAGTTTAGACAGGGCCTATGGCTACACCTTC. Translated, it gives CASSLDRAYGYTF.

A few counts support this clonotype. The chain links TRBV19 to TRBJ1-5; D might be TRBD1 (5 bases). The CDR3 is 17 amino acids. V was cut by 4 bases and J by 5 bases, with 21 bases left in between. Germline CDR1 reads LNHDA; CDR2 reads SQIVND (reference sequence). The CDR3 sequence is CASSTPGALKSDQPQHF. The CDR3 DNA reads TGTGCCAGTAGTACCCCTGGGGCCTTAAAGAGCGATCAGCCCCAGCATTTT.

This chain connects TRBV9 to TRBJ2-3; a possible D gene is TRBD2 (6 bases). The CDR3 length is 16 residues. Germline V gene lookup returns CDR1 SGDLS and CDR2 YYNGEE. Between the trimmed V and J ends, which lost 10 bases and 0 bases, there was a span of 21 bases. CDR3 loop: CAHRKASVTSTDTQYF. CDR3 DNA sequence: TGTGCCCATAGGAAGGCTAGCGTTACTAGCACAGATACGCAGTATTTT.

This clonotype was seen many times. V is TRBV20-1 and J is TRBJ1-2, with 9 positions matching TRBD1. The germline V gene encodes CDR1 DFQATT and CDR2 SNEGSKA (reference sequence). This CDR3 region has 15 residues. V trimming: 5 bases; J trimming: 7 bases; junction bases outside the gene matches: 14. The CDR3 sequence is CSAPHQRQGEGGYTF. For the CDR3, the DNA is TGCAGTGCTCCTCACCAAAGACAGGGGGAAGGTGGCTACACCTTC.

This clonotype was detected many times. The V gene is TRBV27, the J gene TRBJ1-2; no clear D gene. The CDR3 length is 11 residues. Trimming removed 8 bases from V and 4 bases from J, with 8 bases in between. Germline V gene data show CDR1 as MNHEY and CDR2 as SMNVEV (reference sequence). DNA of the CDR3: TGTGCCAGCCGGGGTCCCTATGGCTACACCTTC. As protein: CASRGPYGYTF.

As concerns this clonotype: Possible read error: a much larger clone is one base away. J is TRBJ2-1 and V is TRBV27, with D perhaps TRBD2 (5 bases). CDR3 length: 15 amino acids. Germline V gene lookup returns CDR1 MNHEY and CDR2 SMNVEV (reference sequence). This CDR3 reads CAGSFRRDPNNEQFF. CDR3 DNA sequence: TGTGCCGGCAGTTTCCGCCGGGATCCCAACAATGAGCAGTTCTTC.

Points on this clonotype: This may come from a read error, since a much larger clone is one base off. The CDR3 loop reads CASRLISGGSQGNIQYF. DNA of the CDR3: TGTGCCAGCCGCCTGATAAGCGGGGGTAGCCAGGGAAACATTCAGTACTTC. The rearrangement links TRBV18 to TRBJ2-4; TRBD2 aligns across 8 bases. Germline values: CDR1 KGHSH, CDR2 LQKENI. The CDR3 consists of 17 residues. V shed 8 bases, J shed 6 bases, and the junction held 18 bases outside the gene matches.

This clonotype was counted ten times or more. The chain links TRBV30 to TRBJ2-2; 10 bases match TRBD2. J gave up 3 bases and V 2 bases, and 3 bases lay outside the gene matches. Germline CDR1 and CDR2: GTSNPN and SVGIG (reference sequence). CDR3 length equals 15 residues. CDR3 in DNA: TGTGCCTGGAGTTGGACTAGCGGATACACCGGGGAGCTGTTTTTT. It translates to CAWSWTSGYTGELFF.

Regarding this clonotype: Mismatch with germline at one junction end may stem from a read error. J is TRBJ2-2 and V is TRBV20-1, with TRBD1 identical over 10 bases. Germline loops: CDR1 DFQATT, CDR2 SNEGSKA (reference sequence). The CDR3 totals 13 residues. CDR3: CSAMDRGTGEPFF. CDR3 nucleotides: TGCAGTGCCATGGACAGGGGGACCGGGGAGCCGTTTTTT.

This clonotype was observed many times. The chain employs TRBV3-1 and TRBJ2-6; D might be TRBD2 (5 bases). Germline CDR1 is LGHDT and CDR2 is YNNKEL (reference sequence). CDR3 size: 15 residues. The ends were cut back, 2 bases at V and 2 bases at J, with 7 bases in the middle. The CDR3 protein is CASSQWGAGANVLTF. CDR3 bases: TGTGCCAGCAGCCAATGGGGAGCTGGGGCCAACGTCCTGACTTTC.

This clonotype was recorded at least ten times. The chain recombines TRBV7-2 with TRBJ2-3; TRBD2 agrees at 7 bases. This CDR3 region has 12 residues. V was pared by 8 bases and J by 5 bases, with 4 bases of the junction left unmatched. Germline lookup yields CDR1 SGHTA and CDR2 FQGNSA. CDR3 loop: CASWGGGDTQYF. Here the CDR3 DNA reads TGTGCCAGCTGGGGGGGGGGAGATACGCAGTATTTT.

This clonotype has a count of ten or more. This chain joins TRBV7-2 and TRBJ1-5, with a weak D call TRBD1 (5 bases). Germline CDR1 SGHTA, CDR2 FQGNSA. This CDR3 comprises 15 residues. V was clipped by 1 base and J by 2 bases, with 9 bases between them. The CDR3 DNA reads TGTGCCAGCAGCTTAGGAGGAGGGGGCAATCAGCCCCAGCATTTT. As protein: CASSLGGGGNQPQHF.

This clonotype was detected ten times or more. The chain is built from TRBV28 and TRBJ2-7; 11 bases match TRBD1. Per the germline V gene, CDR1 is MDHEN and CDR2 is SYDVKM. After removal of 6 bases from V and 3 bases from J, the junction contained 4 bases not matched to a gene. CDR3 length: 14 residues. CDR3 residues: CASRRTGGLYEQYF. Written as DNA, the CDR3 is TGTGCCAGCAGACGGACAGGGGGCCTCTACGAGCAGTACTTC. Variable domain in full (rest from reference TRBV28 and TRBJ2-7): DVKVTQSSRYLVKRTGEKVFLECVQDMDHENMFWYRQDPGLGLRLIYFSYDVKMKEKGDIPEGYSVSREKKERFSLILESASTNQTSMYLCASRRTGGLYEQYFGPGTRLTVT.

This clonotype was seen a few times. The chain combines TRBV29-1 with TRBJ1-4; no clear D. The length of the CDR3 is 11 residues. With 5 bases removed from V and 6 bases from J, the gap between germline ends came to 7 bases. Germline CDR1 and CDR2: SQVTM and ANQGSEA. CDR3 DNA sequence: TGCAGCGTTCCGGAGGATGAAAAACTGTTTTTT. This codes for CSVPEDEKLFF.

There are many counts of this clonotype. The chain carries TRBV2 and TRBJ2-5; TRBD2 is a possible D gene (6 bases). V was clipped by 8 bases and J by 5 bases, with 15 bases between them. Germline V gene lookup returns CDR1 SNHLY and CDR2 FYNNEI. CDR3 size: 13 residues. DNA for the CDR3: TGTGCCAGCGAACGGGAGATTCGGGAGACCCAGTACTTC. This gives the protein CASEREIRETQYF.

The CDR3 nucleotides are TGTGCCAGCAGTGCGACGGGACAGGGAACCCACGGCTACACCTTC. Translation: CASSATGQGTHGYTF. The chain carries TRBV25-1 and TRBJ1-2, with 9 bases lining up with TRBD1. J lost 8 bases, V lost 4 bases, and 11 bases had no gene match. CDR1 and CDR2 (germline): MGHDK, SYGVNS. The CDR3 has 15 amino acids.

This clonotype was counted a few times. A much larger clone differs from this one at a single base, so this may be a read error. This chain links TRBV7-2 with TRBJ1-2; the D gene is possibly TRBD1 (6 bases). With 8 bases removed from V and 3 bases from J, the gap between germline ends came to 13 bases. CDR1 SGHTA and CDR2 FQGNSA come from the germline V gene. This CDR3 contains 13 residues. Here the CDR3 reads CASGQTGYYGYTF. As DNA, the CDR3 is TGTGCCAGCGGCCAGACAGGATACTATGGCTACACCTTC.

This clonotype was seen at least ten times. The chain is built from TRBV20-1 and TRBJ2-5; D is perhaps TRBD2 (5 bases). CDR3 length: 12 amino acids. Germline values: CDR1 DFQATT, CDR2 SNEGSKA (reference sequence). V lost 5 bases, J lost 10 bases, and 17 bases lay in between. The CDR3 region has the DNA TGCAGTGCTCCGCTAGCCCCAAACGTCCAGTACTTC. It translates to CSAPLAPNVQYF.

This clonotype has more than one count but fewer than ten. This rearrangement joins TRBV19 to TRBJ2-7; 7 nucleotides match TRBD1. V lost 5 bases to trimming and J lost 2 bases; unmatched junction nucleotides: 12. This CDR3 has 16 amino acids. In germline, CDR1 is LNHDA, CDR2 SQIVND (reference sequence). The CDR3 DNA reads TGTGCCAGTAGTCCATCCTCGAGACAGGGTCCCTACGAGCAGTACTTC. Translation: CASSPSSRQGPYEQYF.